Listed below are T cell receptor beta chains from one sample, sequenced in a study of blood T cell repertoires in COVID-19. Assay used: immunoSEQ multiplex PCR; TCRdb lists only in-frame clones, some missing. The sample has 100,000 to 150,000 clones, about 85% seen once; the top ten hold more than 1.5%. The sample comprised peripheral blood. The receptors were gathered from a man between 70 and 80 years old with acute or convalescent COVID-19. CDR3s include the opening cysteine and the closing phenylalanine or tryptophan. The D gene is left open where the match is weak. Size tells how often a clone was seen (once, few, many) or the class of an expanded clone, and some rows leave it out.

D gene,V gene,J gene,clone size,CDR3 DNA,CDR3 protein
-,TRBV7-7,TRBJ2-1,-,TGTGCTAGCAGCTTATCCGCAGGGCCGCCTGAGCAGTTCTTC,CASSLSAGPPEQFF
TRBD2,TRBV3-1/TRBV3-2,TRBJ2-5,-,TGTGCCAGCAGCCGCCCCCCGCGGGGGGTGTGGGAGACCCAGTACTTC,CASSRPPRGVWETQYF
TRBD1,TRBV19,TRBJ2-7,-,TGTGCCAATCCCCGGGACAGGGGCTACGAGCAGTACTTC,CANPRDRGYEQYF
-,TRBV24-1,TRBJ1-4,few,TGTGCCACCAGTGATTCCCGCGCAACTAATGAAAAACTGTTTTTT,CATSDSRATNEKLFF
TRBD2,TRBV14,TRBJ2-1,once,TGTGCCAGCAGCCGATTAGGGACTAACAATGAGCAGTTCTTC,CASSRLGTNNEQFF
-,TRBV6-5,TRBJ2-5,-,TGTGCCAGTTCAGAAGAGACCCAGTACTTC,CASSEETQYF
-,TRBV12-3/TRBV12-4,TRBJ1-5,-,TGTGCCAGCAGTTTCAGCGTTTATCAGCCCCAGCATTTT,CASSFSVYQPQHF
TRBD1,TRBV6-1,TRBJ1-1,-,TGTGCCAGCAGTGACAGGGGGCGTATTGGTGAAGCTTTCTTT,CASSDRGRIGEAFF
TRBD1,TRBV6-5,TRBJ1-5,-,TGTGCCAGCCGAAGACAGGGGGGGATTCAGCCCCAGCATTTT,CASRRQGGIQPQHF
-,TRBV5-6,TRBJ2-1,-,TGTGCCCGCCCCCTGGAGAGGAGCTCCTACAATGAGCAGTTCTTC,CARPLERSSYNEQFF
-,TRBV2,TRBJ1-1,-,TGTGCCAGCAGTCCATTGGGAGGGGCCGCTGAAGCTTTCTTT,CASSPLGGAAEAFF
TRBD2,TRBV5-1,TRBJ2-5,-,TGCGCCAGCAGCGATACTAGCGGGGGAGAGACCCAGTACTTC,CASSDTSGGETQYF
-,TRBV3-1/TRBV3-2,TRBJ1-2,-,TGTGCCAGCAGCCACTTACAGGGCTACACCTTC,CASSHLQGYTF
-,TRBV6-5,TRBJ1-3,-,TGTGCCAGCAGTTACTCTGCGGCCGTCTCTGGAAACACCATATATTTT,CASSYSAAVSGNTIYF
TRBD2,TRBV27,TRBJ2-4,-,TGTGCCAGCAGTCCAAGGCAAGGACTAGTCAAAAACATTCAGTACTTC,CASSPRQGLVKNIQYF
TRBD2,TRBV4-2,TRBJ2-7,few,TGTGCCAGCAGCCAAGAGCTGGCTAGCGGGGGGGCCCACGAGCAGTACTTC,CASSQELASGGAHEQYF
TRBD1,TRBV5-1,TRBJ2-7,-,TGCGCCAGCAGCTTGGGGGGACAGAGTAGCTCCTACGAGCAGTACTTC,CASSLGGQSSSYEQYF
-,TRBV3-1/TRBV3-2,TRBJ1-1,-,TGTGCCAGCAGCCCTAGGAAGAACACTGAAGCTTTCTTT,CASSPRKNTEAFF
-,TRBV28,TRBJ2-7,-,TGTGCTACCCGGGACACGCGCTCCGAGCAGTACTTC,CATRDTRSEQYF
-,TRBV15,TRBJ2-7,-,TGTGCCACCAGCAGAGATAAGACGCGGGGCTCCTACGAGCAGTACTTC,CATSRDKTRGSYEQYF
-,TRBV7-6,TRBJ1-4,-,TGTGCCAGCAGCCCGCGGGACGGGAGGGAAAAACTGTTTTTT,CASSPRDGREKLFF
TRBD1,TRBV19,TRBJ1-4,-,TGTGCCAGCCACAATGCGGGACAGGCTAATGAAAAACTGTTTTTT,CASHNAGQANEKLFF
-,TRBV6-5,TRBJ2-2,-,TGTGCCAGCAGTCCGGCGAACACCGGGGAGCTGTTTTTT,CASSPANTGELFF
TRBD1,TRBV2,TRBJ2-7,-,TGTGCCAGCAGAACCGGGACAGGGTTTGGAGGGCAGTACTTC,CASRTGTGFGGQYF
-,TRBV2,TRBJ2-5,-,TGTGCCAGCAGTGAAACGGTGACCCAGTACTTC,CASSETVTQYF
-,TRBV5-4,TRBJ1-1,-,TGTGCCAGCAGCTTGGCCGGGGAGAGAGAAGCTTTCTTT,CASSLAGEREAFF
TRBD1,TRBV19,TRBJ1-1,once,TGTGCCAGTAAGGGGACAGTAACGAACACTGAAGCTTTCTTT,CASKGTVTNTEAFF
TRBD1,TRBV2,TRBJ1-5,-,TGTGCCAGCAGCATTGGGGGGACAGTCGATCAGCCCCAGCATTTT,CASSIGGTVDQPQHF
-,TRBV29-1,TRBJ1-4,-,TGCAGCGTACGCGCCTATGAAAAACTGTTTTTT,CSVRAYEKLFF
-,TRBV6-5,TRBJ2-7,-,TGTGCCAGCGTTCCGGGCGGGGCGAGCTCCTACGAGCAGTACTTC,CASVPGGASSYEQYF
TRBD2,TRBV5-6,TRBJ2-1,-,TGTGCCAGCAGCGAGGGACTAGCGGGGGGCCCTTTTTACAATGAGCAGTTCTTC,CASSEGLAGGPFYNEQFF
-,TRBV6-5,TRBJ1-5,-,TGTGCCAGCAGTTACTCGAGTGATCTGCCCCAGCATTTT,CASSYSSDLPQHF
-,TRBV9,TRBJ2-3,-,TGTGCCAGCAGCGTAGAATTGAGGTCAGATACGCAGTATTTT,CASSVELRSDTQYF
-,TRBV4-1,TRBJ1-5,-,TGCGCCAGCAGCCAACCTAATATGCCGCCCCAGCATTTT,CASSQPNMPPQHF
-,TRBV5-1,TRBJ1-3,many,TGCGCCAGCAGCTTGGCGGGACTTTTCTCTGGAAACACCATATATTTT,CASSLAGLFSGNTIYF
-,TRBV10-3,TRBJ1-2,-,TGTGCCATCAGTGACCGACAGGCCCGAACTACTAACTATGGCTACACCTTC,CAISDRQARTTNYGYTF
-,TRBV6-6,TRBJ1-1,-,TGTGCCAGCAGCTCCCAGGGGTTGCACACTGAAGCTTTCTTT,CASSSQGLHTEAFF
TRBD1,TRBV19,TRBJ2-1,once,TGTGCCAGTAGTATCGGGCCTACAGGGGATAGGGCCTACAATGAGCAGTTCTTC,CASSIGPTGDRAYNEQFF
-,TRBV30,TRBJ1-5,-,TGTGCCTGGGCGCGGGACTCAGTTCAGCCCCAGCATTTT,CAWARDSVQPQHF
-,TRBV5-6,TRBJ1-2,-,TGTGCCAGCAGCTTGGTGAATGGGCGGGGCCCGGCAAGTGGCTACACCTTC,CASSLVNGRGPASGYTF
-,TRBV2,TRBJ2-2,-,TGTGCCAGCACCCGGGATCCCGGGGAGCTGTTTTTT,CASTRDPGELFF
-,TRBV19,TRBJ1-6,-,TGTGCCAGTAGTCCCCCACAGGGCTTATCACCCCTCCACTTT,CASSPPQGLSPLHF
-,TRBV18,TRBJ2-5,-,TGTGCCAGCTCAGAGAAACAGGGTCTCCAAGAGACCCAGTACTTC,CASSEKQGLQETQYF
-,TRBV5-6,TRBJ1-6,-,TGTGCCAGCAGCTCCAGGGTTCCGAGCTCCTATAATTCACCCCTCCACTTT,CASSSRVPSSYNSPLHF
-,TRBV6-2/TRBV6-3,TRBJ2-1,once,TGTGCCAGCAGTCCCCTGTGGCGTCCCGGGGAGCAGTTCTTC,CASSPLWRPGEQFF
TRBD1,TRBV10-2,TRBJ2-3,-,TGCGCCAGTTGGACAGGGGGCAAAGATACGCAGTATTTT,CASWTGGKDTQYF
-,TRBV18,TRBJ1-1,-,TGTGCCAGCTCACCACAAAACCTCGGCGGGGAAGCTTTCTTT,CASSPQNLGGEAFF